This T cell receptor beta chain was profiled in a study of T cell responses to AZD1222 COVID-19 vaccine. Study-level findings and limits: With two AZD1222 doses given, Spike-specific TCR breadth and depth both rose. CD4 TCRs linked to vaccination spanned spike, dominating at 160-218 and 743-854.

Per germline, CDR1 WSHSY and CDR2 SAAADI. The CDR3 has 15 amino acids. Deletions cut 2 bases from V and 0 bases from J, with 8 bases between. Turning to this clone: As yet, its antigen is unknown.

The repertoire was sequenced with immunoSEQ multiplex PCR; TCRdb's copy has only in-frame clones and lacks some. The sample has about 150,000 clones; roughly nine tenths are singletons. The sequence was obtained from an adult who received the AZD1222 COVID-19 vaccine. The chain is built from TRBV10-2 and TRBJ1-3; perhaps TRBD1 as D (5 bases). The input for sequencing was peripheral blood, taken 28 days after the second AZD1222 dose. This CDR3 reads CASSEQGDSGNTIYF. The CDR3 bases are TGCGCCAGCAGTGAGCAGGGAGACTCTGGAAACACCATATATTTT.